This T cell receptor (beta chain) was observed in a study of blood T cell repertoires in COVID-19. On the study more broadly: From T cells, B-cell-depleted T cells, or PBMCs came the material, which was cDNA or gDNA.

In the authors' workflow: Reference gene primer amplification gave nucleated cell count estimates. Data came from immunoSEQ multiplex PCR; TCRdb stores just in-frame clones and leaves some out. The V and J calls and clone size come from that table; D and trimming were worked out from the DNA. The table records some 230,000 clones, roughly 86% of them present only once. Enrolment of Seattle patients took place during active infection, and they were followed longitudinally. The CDR3 runs to 15 residues. Trimming removed 2 bases from V and 1 base from J, with 10 bases in between. In germline, CDR1 is SGHNT, CDR2 YENEEA.

The chain joins TRBV11-3 to TRBJ2-3; tentatively, D is TRBD1 (5 bases). The receptor was isolated from a woman between 50 and 59 years old with COVID-19, enrolled during active disease. Material for sequencing was peripheral blood. As DNA, the CDR3 is TGTGCCAGCAGCTTATTATCACAGGGCACAGATACGCAGTATTTT. Protein product: CASSLLSQGTDTQYF.